A single sample is the source of the 17 T cell receptor beta chains below, sequenced in a study of blood T cells in healthy people across ages. The authors ran a second PCR of about 6 to 11 cycles using a sample-barcoded 5' primer and a J-beta primer mix. One entry per CDR3 protein results from TCRdb running MiXCR on the 5' RACE reads. The data show 780,000 or so distinct CDR3 sequences, about 61% seen once. Sequencing was done on a sample of blood. All receptors derive from a man aged 35-49 years in good health.

The gene calls are TRBV27 and TRBJ1-6, with unresolved D. CDR3 length: 12 amino acids. Per the germline V gene, CDR1 is MNHEY and CDR2 is SMNVEV (reference sequence). Trimming took off 3 bases at V and 10 bases at J, with 7 bases between the two ends. The CDR3 nucleotides are TGTGCCAGCAGTTTTCCCTACTCACCCCTCCACTTT. Its translation is CASSFPYSPLHF.

The V call is TRBV5-6, the J call TRBJ2-1, with D perhaps TRBD1 (6 bases). This CDR3 has 16 amino acids. The germline gives CDR1 SGHDT, CDR2 YYEEEE. With 4 bases removed from V and 4 bases from J, the gap between germline ends came to 18 bases. The CDR3: CASSPTHGGQYNEQFF. The CDR3 DNA sequence: TGTGCCAGCAGCCCAACGCACGGAGGACAGTACAATGAGCAGTTCTTC.

This clonotype occurred once. The junction does not match germline at one end; this may be a read error. CDR3 DNA: TGTGCCAGCAGTGCGGTAGAGAATTCACCCCCCCACTTT. Protein sequence: CASSAVENSPPHF. The chain links TRBV12-3 or TRBV12-4 to TRBJ1-6, with D unclear. The CDR3 extends over 13 amino acids.

This clonotype came up a few times. The V call is TRBV20-1, the J call TRBJ2-7; D might be TRBD2 (6 bases). Germline CDR1 is DFQATT and CDR2 is SNEGSKA (reference sequence). The CDR3 runs to 14 residues. V dropped 3 bases and J dropped 4 bases, with 16 bases sitting between them. The CDR3 sequence: CSASLSGVMYEQYF. The CDR3 nucleotides read TGCAGTGCTAGTTTGTCGGGAGTTATGTACGAGCAGTACTTC.

The J gene is TRBJ1-4, the V gene TRBV28, with 7 bases fitting TRBD1. Germline V lookup: CDR1 MDHEN, CDR2 SYDVKM. The CDR3 extends over 16 amino acids. The trim removed 3 bases at V and 1 base at J, leaving 5 bases unmatched. The CDR3 loop reads CASSLDRIVTNEKLFF. The DNA for the CDR3 is TGTGCCAGCAGTTTGGACAGGATCGTAACTAATGAAAAACTGTTTTTT. Full variable domain (missing parts from reference TRBV28 and TRBJ1-4): DVKVTQSSRYLVKRTGEKVFLECVQDMDHENMFWYRQDPGLGLRLIYFSYDVKMKEKGDIPEGYSVSREKKERFSLILESASTNQTSMYLCASSLDRIVTNEKLFFGSGTQLSVL.

This chain connects TRBV9 to TRBJ1-2; D unclear. Trimming removed 0 bases at V and 8 bases at J, with 14 bases between. Germline lookup yields CDR1 SGDLS and CDR2 YYNGEE. The CDR3 runs to 14 residues. CDR3 sequence (DNA): TGTGCCAGCAGCGTAGATCAGGCCAGGAGGGGCTACACCTTC. Translating it yields CASSVDQARRGYTF.

CDR3 residues: CASSPWDIVETQYF. Here the CDR3 DNA reads TGTGCCAGCAGCCCATGGGACATTGTAGAGACCCAGTACTTC. This sequence joins TRBV14 and TRBJ2-4; TRBD1 is a possible D gene (6 bases). The end of the DNA is better explained by TRBJ2-5, so the J call may be wrong. Germline lookup yields CDR1 SGHDN and CDR2 FVKESK. The length of the CDR3 is 14 residues.

V gene TRBV3-1 combines with J gene TRBJ2-3, with no clear D. CDR3 size: 19 residues. Germline V CDR1 and CDR2: LGHDT, YNNKEL (reference sequence). V was pared by 4 bases and J by 4 bases, with 27 bases between. DNA of the CDR3: TGTGCCAGCAGCCCCACGAACCTACTATCGCCTAGGAAGGCAGATACGCAGTATTTT. It encodes CASSPTNLLSPRKADTQYF.

The V call is TRBV10-3, the J call TRBJ2-3; D not resolved. V dropped 3 bases and J dropped 7 bases, with 17 bases sitting between them. The CDR3 runs to 15 residues. Germline V gene data show CDR1 as ENHRY and CDR2 as SYGVKD. For the CDR3, the DNA is TGTGCCATCAGTGAAGCAGGTTTTCACACGTATACGCAGTATTTT. It is translated as CAISEAGFHTYTQYF.

The V gene is TRBV4-2, the J gene TRBJ2-1; D unresolved. CDR3 length equals 16 residues. The V end was cut by 0 bases, the J end by 2 bases, with 11 bases between. Germline assignment: CDR1 LGHNA and CDR2 YNFKEQ. The CDR3 loop is CASSQDYSGPYNEQFF. For the CDR3, the DNA is TGTGCCAGCAGCCAAGATTACAGTGGCCCCTACAATGAGCAGTTCTTC.

This clonotype was detected only a few times. The chain recombines TRBV6-5 with TRBJ2-4, with a weak D call TRBD1 (6 bases). The CDR3 runs 15 residues. Germline CDR1 MNHEY, CDR2 SVGAGI. V was shortened by 3 bases and J by 13 bases, with 22 bases between the two germline ends. CDR3 in amino acids: CASSYAGARDNEQYF. CDR3 DNA sequence: TGTGCCAGCAGTTATGCAGGGGCCAGGGACAATGAGCAGTACTTC.

The V call is TRBV20-1, the J call TRBJ2-1, with TRBD1 as a possible D gene (5 bases). Per germline, CDR1 DFQATT and CDR2 SNEGSKA (reference sequence). Deletions cut 1 base from V and 0 bases from J, with 7 bases between. This CDR3 has 14 amino acids. CDR3 in DNA: TGCAGTGCTAGAGTGGGGCACTCCTACAATGAGCAGTTCTTC. It encodes CSARVGHSYNEQFF.

The rearrangement links TRBV27 to TRBJ1-6; D might be TRBD1 (5 bases). The germline CDR1 and CDR2 sequences are MNHEY and SMNVEV (reference sequence). CDR3 size: 18 residues. Trimming took 5 bases from V and 9 from J, leaving 26 bases between them. CDR3 sequence: CASSHPSGLRMAVSPLHF. CDR3 nucleotide sequence: TGTGCCAGCAGTCACCCCTCGGGGCTGCGTATGGCTGTTTCACCCCTCCACTTT.

The chain employs TRBV10-3 and TRBJ2-3, with 9 bases fitting TRBD1. Unmatched junction bases numbered 8, after V lost 7 bases and J lost 0 bases. CDR3 size: 16 residues. Germline values: CDR1 ENHRY, CDR2 SYGVKD. CDR3 nucleotides: TGTGCCATCAAGGACAGGGGACGAATCAGCACAGATACGCAGTATTTT. Residues: CAIKDRGRISTDTQYF.

The table lists this clonotype with a few counts. This chain connects TRBV4-1 to TRBJ2-3; the match to TRBD2 covers 8 bases. The V segment lost 0 bases and the J segment 3 bases; nucleotides outside the gene matches: 11. Germline loops: CDR1 MGHRA, CDR2 YSYEKL. CDR3 length equals 18 residues. For the CDR3, the DNA is TGCGCCAGCAGCCAAGATCAACCAGCGGGAGACCTAACAGATACGCAGTATTTT. This sequence encodes CASSQDQPAGDLTDTQYF.

The rearrangement joins TRBV7-6 to TRBJ2-7; 9 bases match TRBD1. The CDR3 contains 16 residues. Trimming removed 4 bases from V and 0 bases from J; junction bases left unmatched: 7. Per the germline V gene, CDR1 is SGHVS and CDR2 is FNYEAQ. The DNA for the CDR3 is TGTGCCAGCAGCTCCCTACAGGGGGCGAGCTCCTACGAGCAGTACTTC. This sequence encodes CASSSLQGASSYEQYF.

With respect to this clonotype: With a much larger clone just one base away, this may be a read error. The rearrangement uses TRBV20-1 and TRBJ1-2, with unresolved D. Trimming took off 7 bases at V and 3 bases at J, with 9 bases between the two ends. Germline V gene data show CDR1 as DFQATT and CDR2 as SNEGSKA (reference sequence). The CDR3 runs to 11 residues. CDR3 coding DNA: TGCAGTGGGCATCCCGACTATGGCTACACCTTC. Translated: CSGHPDYGYTF.